This T cell receptor (beta chain) derives from a study of T cell responses to AZD1222 COVID-19 vaccine. TCRdb's copy holds only in-frame clones and misses some; the assay was immunoSEQ multiplex PCR. The sample yields about 180,000 clones, roughly nine tenths seen once. Sequenced here: peripheral blood, sampled on day 0 of AZD1222 vaccination. The TCR comes from an adult in good health.

CDR3 loop: CARQGYEQYF. The CDR3 DNA follows: TGTGCCAGACAGGGGTACGAGCAGTACTTC. V usage is TRBV19 and J usage is TRBJ2-7, with 7 nucleotides matching TRBD1. Germline CDR1 LNHDA, CDR2 SQIVND (reference sequence). The CDR3 is 10 residues long. The ends lost 9 bases at V and 4 bases at J; junction bases unmatched: 0.